The present T cell receptor beta chain was sequenced within a study of molecular identifiers for immune sequencing clone quantification. CDR1 and CDR2 from the germline V gene are SGDLS and YYNGEE. The V and J ends lost 0 bases and 1 base, in that order; junction bases with no gene match: 5. The CDR3 extends over 16 amino acids. This clonotype was observed a few times. TCRdb re-derived calls from the PCR reads in MiXCR, one entry per CDR3 protein. The sample shows approximately 93,000 distinct CDR3 sequences, roughly 23% of them seen only once. The sequenced sample consisted of naive CD8+ T cells from blood, with Jurkat cell RNA spiked in. Subset in this sample: FACS-sorted CD8+CD4-CCR7+CD45RA+ naive T cells. The receptor was derived from a human donor in good health. Some libraries in this study had Jurkat cell RNA spiked in. The J gene is TRBJ2-3, the V gene TRBV9; 7 bases fit TRBD2. The DNA of the CDR3 is TGTGCCAGCAGCGTAGGGACGGGAGGAGGCACAGATACGCAGTATTTT. Its protein product is CASSVGTGGGTDTQYF.